A selection of T cell receptor beta chains follows, all from one sample in a study of CD8 T cells in Susac syndrome. Each CDR3 protein is one row after TCRdb ran MiXCR on the immunoSEQ multiplex PCR reads. The table has 160,000 or so distinct CDR3 sequences, 95% seen once. Sequenced: CD8+ T cells from PBMCs. The receptor set was obtained from a human donor with multiple sclerosis. The CDR3 runs from the conserved cysteine through the conserved F or W. D genes are given only for firm matches. Size is omitted from some rows. Given values are once, few, many or a class for expanded clones.

J: TRBJ2-2; V: TRBV24-1; size: -; D: TRBD2; DNA: TGTGCCACCAGTGATGGGACTACCCCCGGAGGGGAGCTGTTTTTT; CDR3: CATSDGTTPGGELFF
J: TRBJ1-1; V: TRBV20-1; size: -; D: TRBD1; DNA: TGCAGTGCTAGAGAATGGACAGGGGTAACTGAAGCTTTCTTT; CDR3: CSAREWTGVTEAFF
J: TRBJ2-7; V: TRBV29-1; size: -; D: -; DNA: TGCAGCGCAGTAGGACTTGCAGACGAGCAGTACTTC; CDR3: CSAVGLADEQYF
J: TRBJ2-5; V: TRBV20-1; size: -; D: TRBD2; DNA: TGCAGTGCTAATGCCGGACTAGCGGGAGAGACCCAGTACTTC; CDR3: CSANAGLAGETQYF
J: TRBJ1-1; V: TRBV4-1; size: -; D: -; DNA: TGCGCCAGCAGCCCCCTAAACGGAACTAACACTGAAGCTTTCTTT; CDR3: CASSPLNGTNTEAFF
J: TRBJ2-2; V: TRBV29-1; size: -; D: -; DNA: TGCAGCGTTGACACCCAGGGTCACACCGGGGAGCTGTTTTTT; CDR3: CSVDTQGHTGELFF
J: TRBJ2-3; V: TRBV4-2; size: -; D: TRBD2; DNA: TGTGCCAGCAGCCAAGTTGCGGGAGGGCCTGTGTTAGATACGCAGTATTTT; CDR3: CASSQVAGGPVLDTQYF
J: TRBJ1-2; V: TRBV29-1; size: -; D: -; DNA: TGCAGCGTTGAATTGTTAGGCGAAAACTATGGCTACACCTTC; CDR3: CSVELLGENYGYTF
J: TRBJ1-5; V: TRBV20-1; size: -; D: TRBD1; DNA: TGCAGTGCTTCTTTACCAGGGGGCAGGAATCAGCCCCAGCATTTT; CDR3: CSASLPGGRNQPQHF
J: TRBJ2-3; V: TRBV5-1; size: -; D: TRBD1; DNA: TGCGCCAGCAGCTTGTTCGGGACAGGGACCACAGATACGCAGTATTTT; CDR3: CASSLFGTGTTDTQYF
J: TRBJ2-5; V: TRBV3-1; size: -; D: TRBD1; DNA: TGTGCCAGCAGCCAAGATCTTGGGACAGGGGAAGAGACCCAGTACTTC; CDR3: CASSQDLGTGEETQYF
J: TRBJ1-5; V: TRBV30; size: -; D: TRBD1; DNA: TGTGCCTGGACCGATGAACAGGGGAATCAGCCCCAGCATTTT; CDR3: CAWTDEQGNQPQHF
J: TRBJ2-1; V: TRBV9; size: -; D: -; DNA: TGTGCCAGCAGCGTAGGGGCCGGGGCGGACTACAATGAGCAGTTCTTC; CDR3: CASSVGAGADYNEQFF
J: TRBJ1-6; V: TRBV12-3/TRBV12-4; size: once; D: -; DNA: TGTGCCAGCAGGAAAACAGGGCAAAATTCACCCCTCCACTTT; CDR3: CASRKTGQNSPLHF
J: TRBJ2-5; V: TRBV28; size: -; D: -; DNA: TGTGCCAGCAGGGCCGAAGAGACCCAGTACTTC; CDR3: CASRAEETQYF
J: TRBJ1-1; V: TRBV30; size: few; D: -; DNA: TGTGCCTGGAGTGTGGTAGGACGTACTGAAGCTTTCTTT; CDR3: CAWSVVGRTEAFF
J: TRBJ2-1; V: TRBV12-3/TRBV12-4; size: once; D: TRBD2; DNA: TGTGCCAGCAGTGGGGGACTAGTCTTTGAGCAGTTCTTC; CDR3: CASSGGLVFEQFF
J: TRBJ1-4; V: TRBV3-1; size: -; D: TRBD1; DNA: TGTGCCAGCAGCCCCGCGACAGGGACCCATGAAAAACTGTTTTTT; CDR3: CASSPATGTHEKLFF
J: TRBJ1-6; V: TRBV5-6; size: once; D: TRBD1; DNA: TGTGCCAGCAGCTTCGGACAGGGAGGAGGTTCACCCCTCCACTTT; CDR3: CASSFGQGGGSPLHF
J: TRBJ2-1; V: TRBV29-1; size: -; D: TRBD1; DNA: TGCAGCGTTACTTGGACAGGTAATGAGCAGTTCTTC; CDR3: CSVTWTGNEQFF
J: TRBJ2-7; V: TRBV5-6; size: -; D: -; DNA: TGTGCCAGCAGCCAAAATCAGGGCGCTGGGGACTACGAGCAGTACTTC; CDR3: CASSQNQGAGDYEQYF
J: TRBJ2-2; V: TRBV10-3; size: -; D: -; DNA: TGTGCCATCAGGGAACCCGGGGAGCTGTTTTTT; CDR3: CAIREPGELFF
J: TRBJ2-1; V: TRBV20-1; size: -; D: -; DNA: TGCAGTGCTACGGGACACGGGTACAATGAGCAGTTCTTC; CDR3: CSATGHGYNEQFF
J: TRBJ2-7; V: TRBV29-1; size: -; D: -; DNA: TGCGGCGTTGAAGATCCGGCAGGGTCCTACGAGCAGTACTTC; CDR3: CGVEDPAGSYEQYF
J: TRBJ2-5; V: TRBV19; size: -; D: -; DNA: TGTGCCAGTAGTATAGATCTCGAGGAGACCCAGTACTTC; CDR3: CASSIDLEETQYF
J: TRBJ1-1; V: TRBV14; size: -; D: -; DNA: TGTGCCAGCAGCCACTACAGGGATCCCGCTGAAGCTTTCTTT; CDR3: CASSHYRDPAEAFF
J: TRBJ1-4; V: TRBV15; size: -; D: -; DNA: TGTGCCACCAGCAGTGACACAGGTGGCCTTAATGAAAAACTGTTTTTT; CDR3: CATSSDTGGLNEKLFF
J: TRBJ2-6; V: TRBV7-4; size: -; D: -; DNA: TGTGCCAGCAGCTTAAGGGGGGACTCTGGGGCCAACGTCCTGACTTTC; CDR3: CASSLRGDSGANVLTF
J: TRBJ2-7; V: TRBV7-2; size: -; D: TRBD2; DNA: TGTGCCAGCAGCTTAGCATCGCTAGCGGGCTCCTACGAGCAGTACTTC; CDR3: CASSLASLAGSYEQYF
J: TRBJ2-7; V: TRBV10-3; size: -; D: -; DNA: TGTGCCACCGACAGCGCGGACACCTACGAGCAGTACTTC; CDR3: CATDSADTYEQYF
J: TRBJ1-2; V: TRBV30; size: -; D: -; DNA: TGTGCCTGGAGTGTATCGGCCAATCGGGGCTACACCTTC; CDR3: CAWSVSANRGYTF
J: TRBJ2-7; V: TRBV20-1; size: -; D: TRBD2; DNA: TGCAGTGGCAGCATCCTGCGGGAGCCCTCCTACGAGCAGTACTTC; CDR3: CSGSILREPSYEQYF